These 7 T cell receptor beta chains came from one sample sequenced in a study of CD8+ T cells in alopecia areata. Treatment noted: oral pan-JAK inhibitor, 5-10 mg twice daily. The sequencing template was cDNA reverse transcribed from extracted RNA. Generated by immunoSEQ multiplex PCR, the TCRdb table keeps only in-frame clones and is missing some. This sample has around 200,000 clones; about three fifths occur once, and the top ten carry roughly 12%. This sample comprised CD8+ T cells sorted from blood, obtained at week 24, from a patient treated with tofacitinib. The receptors stem from a human donor with alopecia areata.

V is TRBV2 and J is TRBJ1-5; D ambiguous. Germline V gene data show CDR1 as SNHLY and CDR2 as FYNNEI. This CDR3 is built from 13 residues. The V end lost 6 bases, the J end lost 4 bases, and 10 bases lay between the germline ends. The CDR3 is CASSRPGNQPQHF. CDR3 in DNA: TGTGCCAGCAGCCGGCCTGGAAATCAGCCCCAGCATTTT. Looking up the rest from reference TRBV2 and TRBJ1-5 gives the full variable domain: EPEVTQTPSHQVTQMGQEVILRCVPISNHLYFYWYRQILGQKVEFLVSFYNNEISEKSEIFDDQFSVERPDGSNFTLKIRSTKLEDSAMYFCASSRPGNQPQHFGDGTRLSIL.

This sequence joins TRBV5-6 and TRBJ2-3; the match to TRBD2 covers 13 bases. With 2 bases clipped from V and 2 bases from J, the junction kept 5 bases outside the gene matches. Germline CDR1 reads SGHDT; CDR2 reads YYEEEE. There are 17 residues in the CDR3. CDR3 amino acids: CASSFGLAGAITDTQYF. The CDR3 DNA is TGTGCCAGCAGCTTCGGACTAGCGGGGGCCATCACAGATACGCAGTATTTT.

CDR3 residues: CASSPQQGESYNSPLHF. The CDR3 DNA reads TGTGCCAGCAGTCCCCAACAGGGGGAGTCCTATAATTCACCCCTCCACTTT. This chain uses TRBV27 with TRBJ1-6, with 8 bases matching TRBD1. This CDR3 comprises 17 residues. Germline values: CDR1 MNHEY, CDR2 SMNVEV (reference sequence). V lost 5 bases and J lost 1; bases outside the gene matches: 7.

The chain is built from TRBV4-2 and TRBJ2-7, with 7 positions matching TRBD1. Germline CDR1 and CDR2: LGHNA and YNFKEQ. Trimming cost V 4 bases and J 2 bases; bases outside gene matches: 5. The CDR3 contains 14 residues. CDR3 nucleotide sequence: TGTGCCAGCAGCCCAACAGGGGTTCCCTACGAGCAGTACTTC. It yields the protein CASSPTGVPYEQYF.

V usage is TRBV6-1 and J usage is TRBJ1-2; the D gene is possibly TRBD1 (5 bases). Germline CDR1 reads MNHNS; CDR2 reads SASEGT. Trimming cost V 6 bases and J 1 base, with 12 bases left between them. The CDR3 has 14 amino acids. The CDR3 reads CASSLGGNNYGYTF. The CDR3 DNA is TGTGCCAGCAGCCTGGGGGGTAATAACTATGGCTACACCTTC.

The DNA for the CDR3 is TGTGCCAGCAGGCAGGGGGCTAATGAAAAACTGTTTTTT. Translated: CASRQGANEKLFF. The chain joins TRBV7-9 to TRBJ1-4; 7 bases are a match to TRBD1. CDR1 and CDR2 from the germline V gene are SEHNR and FQNEAQ (reference sequence). Trimming cost V 6 bases and J 3 bases; bases outside gene matches: 1. The CDR3 has 13 residues.

About this clone itself: The sample has other DNA sequences that encode this CDR3 too. V is TRBV5-6 and J is TRBJ2-7; D not resolved. The CDR3 spans 13 residues. From germline, CDR1 is SGHDT and CDR2 YYEEEE. V gave up 2 bases and J gave up 1 base, with 7 bases separating them. As DNA, the CDR3 is TGTGCCAGCAGCTTTGGCGGATCCTACGAGCAGTACTTC. Translating it yields CASSFGGSYEQYF.